Each of the 20 T cell receptor beta chains below was sequenced from the same sample in a study of T cells in tumors after PD-1 blockade. TCRdb's copy holds only in-frame clones and misses some; the assay was immunoSEQ multiplex PCR. The sample consists of roughly 60,000 clones, around three quarters of them appearing once. Sequenced material: PBMCs, taken before anti-PD-1 treatment. Receptor source: a human donor with basal cell carcinoma.

The genes are TRBV27 and TRBJ1-1; 9 bases are shared with TRBD1. The CDR3 spans 12 residues. The ends lost 2 bases at V and 10 bases at J; junction bases unmatched: 2. From germline, CDR1 is MNHEY and CDR2 SMNVEV (reference sequence). The CDR3 nucleotides read TGTGCCAGCAGTTTACGACAGGGGGTAGCTTTCTTT. Encoded protein: CASSLRQGVAFF.

The chain recombines TRBV5-4 with TRBJ1-1, with D possibly matching TRBD1 (5 bases). CDR1 and CDR2 (germline): SGHNT, YYREEE (reference sequence). Trimming removed 0 bases from V and 0 bases from J, with 9 bases in between. The CDR3 runs to 15 residues. This CDR3 is CASSLDWGVNTEAFF. DNA of the CDR3: TGTGCCAGCAGCTTGGATTGGGGGGTGAACACTGAAGCTTTCTTT.

The chain has TRBV28 and TRBJ2-4, with TRBD1 matching 9 bases. The CDR3 has 19 amino acids. From germline, CDR1 is MDHEN and CDR2 SYDVKM. V lost 4 bases to trimming and J lost 0 bases; unmatched junction nucleotides: 13. The CDR3 sequence is CASSWGGTGSQIAKNIQYF. CDR3 coding DNA: TGTGCCAGCAGTTGGGGTGGGACAGGGTCGCAGATAGCCAAAAACATTCAGTACTTC.

This clone was seen a single time. V gene TRBV18 combines with J gene TRBJ2-5; D is unresolved. The CDR3 covers 11 residues. Trimming left V 5 bases short and J 2 bases short, with 3 bases between. CDR1 is KGHSH and CDR2 is LQKENI in the germline V gene. CDR3 DNA: TGTGCCAGCTCAGCACAAGAGACCCAGTACTTC. This sequence encodes CASSAQETQYF.

V gene TRBV6-5 combines with J gene TRBJ1-2; D remains unclear. The V and J ends lost 7 bases and 5 bases respectively, with 11 bases between them. The CDR3 extends over 12 amino acids. The germline V gene has CDR1 MNHEY and CDR2 SVGAGI. For the CDR3, the DNA is TGTGCCAGCACAAGGGATACTTATGGCTACACCTTC. It yields the protein CASTRDTYGYTF.

The chain is built from TRBV9 and TRBJ1-3; no firm D call. The CDR3 runs to 14 residues. V gave up 2 bases and J gave up 2 bases, with 8 bases separating them. Per the germline V gene, CDR1 is SGDLS and CDR2 is YYNGEE. In nucleotides, the CDR3 is TGTGCCAGCAGCGTTGGGGTACCTGGAAACACCATATATTTT. This translates into CASSVGVPGNTIYF.

The V call is TRBV7-9, the J call TRBJ1-1; TRBD1 is a possible D gene (6 bases). Trimming shortened V by 5 bases and J by 3 bases, and 7 bases separated the two germline ends. The CDR3 contains 12 residues. Germline lookup yields CDR1 SEHNR and CDR2 FQNEAQ (reference sequence). The CDR3 sequence: CASSRTDTEAFF. The CDR3 DNA reads as TGTGCCAGCAGCCGGACAGACACTGAAGCTTTCTTT.

The chain couples TRBV4-2 to TRBJ1-4; perhaps TRBD1 as D (5 bases). CDR1 and CDR2 (germline): LGHNA, YNFKEQ. The CDR3 is 15 amino acids. Deletions cut 0 bases from V and 5 bases from J, with 10 bases between. CDR3 in amino acids: CASSQDRGENEKLFF. CDR3 nucleotide sequence: TGTGCCAGCAGCCAAGATCGGGGGGAGAATGAAAAACTGTTTTTT.

A remark on this clone: The same CDR3 also results from other DNA sequences found in this sample. The V gene is TRBV5-5, the J gene TRBJ2-2; D may be TRBD2 (6 bases). Trimming took 6 bases from V and 5 from J, leaving 14 bases between them. CDR3 length: 14 residues. Germline CDR1 is SGHKS and CDR2 is YYEKEE (reference sequence). CDR3 region: CASNQAGRTGELFF. In DNA form, the CDR3 reads TGTGCCAGCAACCAGGCGGGACGGACCGGGGAGCTGTTTTTT. Full variable domain (rest looked up from reference TRBV5-5 and TRBJ2-2): DAGVTQSPTHLIKTRGQQVTLRCSPISGHKSVSWYQQVLGQGPQFIFQYYEKEERGRGNFPDRFSARQFPNYSSELNVNALLLGDSALYLCASNQAGRTGELFFGEGSRLTVL.

This chain connects TRBV27 to TRBJ2-1; D is perhaps TRBD1 (5 bases). The CDR3 totals 15 residues. Deletions cut 1 base from V and 7 bases from J, with 14 bases between. Germline CDR1 and CDR2: MNHEY and SMNVEV (reference sequence). The CDR3: CASSLLGHITNEQFF. DNA of the CDR3: TGTGCCAGCAGTTTATTGGGGCATATCACTAATGAGCAGTTCTTC.

V and J are TRBV6-1 and TRBJ1-2; D is possibly TRBD1 (5 bases). The germline V and J ends were trimmed by 2 bases and 8 bases, with 15 bases remaining between them. The V gene's germline CDR1 is MNHNS and CDR2 SASEGT. The CDR3 has 14 amino acids. CDR3 sequence reads: CASSESEWGYGYTF. The CDR3 region has the DNA TGTGCCAGCAGTGAAAGCGAGTGGGGGTACGGCTACACCTTC.

The chain combines TRBV5-6 with TRBJ2-6, with D possibly being TRBD1 (8 bases). CDR3 size: 17 residues. CDR1 SGHDT and CDR2 YYEEEE come from the germline V gene. V lost 5 bases and J lost 3, with 18 bases in between. CDR3 DNA sequence: TGTGCCAGCAGTATACAGGGGGGGCCGAGTGGGGCCAACGTCCTGACTTTC. This translates into CASSIQGGPSGANVLTF.

The V and J genes are TRBV15 and TRBJ1-1; 9 bases are a match to TRBD1. V trimming: 6 bases; J trimming: 9 bases; junction bases outside the gene matches: 5. The CDR3 has 12 amino acids. Looked up from germline, CDR1 is LNHNV and CDR2 is YYDKDF (reference sequence). The CDR3 DNA sequence: TGTGCCACCAGGCCCGGGACAGGGCAAGCTTTCTTT. Its translation: CATRPGTGQAFF. Based on the CDR3 plus reference TRBV15 and TRBJ1-1, the full variable domain is DAMVIQNPRYQVTQFGKPVTLSCSQTLNHNVMYWYQQKSSQAPKLLFHYYDKDFNNEADTPDNFQSRRPNTSFCFLDIRSPGLGDTAMYLCATRPGTGQAFFGQGTRLTVV.

The rearrangement uses TRBV6-4 and TRBJ2-1; 7 nucleotides agree with TRBD1. After removal of 2 bases from V and 2 bases from J, the junction contained 6 bases not matched to a gene. The CDR3 is 16 residues long. CDR1 and CDR2 from the germline V gene are MRHNA and SNTAGT. CDR3 loop: CASSDRQGKAYNEQFF. The CDR3 coding sequence is TGTGCCAGCAGTGACCGACAGGGTAAGGCCTACAATGAGCAGTTCTTC.

V is TRBV14 and J is TRBJ2-2, with 9 bases aligning to TRBD2. The ends lost 0 bases at V and 4 bases at J; junction bases unmatched: 6. Germline V lookup: CDR1 SGHDN, CDR2 FVKESK. The CDR3 sequence is 17 residues long. This CDR3 is CASSQDSGLASTGELFF. The CDR3 region has the DNA TGTGCCAGCAGCCAAGATTCGGGACTAGCCTCCACCGGGGAGCTGTTTTTT.

The J gene is TRBJ1-6, the V gene TRBV2, with a possible D match to TRBD1 (5 bases). Trimming cost V 1 base and J 6 bases, with 10 bases left between them. From germline, CDR1 is SNHLY and CDR2 FYNNEI. This CDR3 has 15 residues. This chain's CDR3 is CASSEEGSRNSPLHF. Here the CDR3 DNA reads TGTGCCAGCAGTGAAGAGGGGTCCCGTAATTCACCCCTCCACTTT.

This clone was seen only a few times. The chain combines TRBV27 with TRBJ2-7, with TRBD2 matching over 7 bases. The CDR3 has 14 amino acids. Germline V lookup: CDR1 MNHEY, CDR2 SMNVEV (reference sequence). J lost 5 bases, V lost 1 base, and 5 bases had no gene match. As DNA, the CDR3 is TGTGCCAGCAGTTTATTTAGCGGGCGAAACGAGCAGTACTTC. Translated, it gives CASSLFSGRNEQYF.

The V call is TRBV12-5, the J call TRBJ1-1; TRBD1 aligns across 8 bases. V was pared by 0 bases and J by 6 bases, with 6 bases of the junction left unmatched. The CDR3 loop spans 15 amino acids. Germline CDR1 LGHNT, CDR2 FRNRAP. For the CDR3, the DNA is TGTGCTAGTGGTTTGGTACAGGGGGGAGCCTCTGAAGCTTTCTTT. This encodes CASGLVQGGASEAFF.

The chain uses TRBV7-2 and TRBJ2-3; D is ambiguous. The germline CDR1 and CDR2 sequences are SGHTA and FQGNSA. The V and J ends lost 3 bases and 4 bases respectively, with 8 bases between them. There are 13 residues in the CDR3. Here the CDR3 reads CASSFLGADTQYF. The CDR3 DNA is TGTGCCAGCAGCTTCTTGGGCGCAGATACGCAGTATTTT.

The chain combines TRBV6-4 with TRBJ2-7, with a weak D call TRBD1 (5 bases). Trimming left V 6 bases short and J 0 bases short, with 15 bases between. Germline V gene data show CDR1 as MRHNA and CDR2 as SNTAGT. The CDR3 covers 15 residues. Here the CDR3 DNA reads TGTGCCAGCAGGCACCGTGGACAAGGCTCCTACGAGCAGTACTTC. It specifies CASRHRGQGSYEQYF.